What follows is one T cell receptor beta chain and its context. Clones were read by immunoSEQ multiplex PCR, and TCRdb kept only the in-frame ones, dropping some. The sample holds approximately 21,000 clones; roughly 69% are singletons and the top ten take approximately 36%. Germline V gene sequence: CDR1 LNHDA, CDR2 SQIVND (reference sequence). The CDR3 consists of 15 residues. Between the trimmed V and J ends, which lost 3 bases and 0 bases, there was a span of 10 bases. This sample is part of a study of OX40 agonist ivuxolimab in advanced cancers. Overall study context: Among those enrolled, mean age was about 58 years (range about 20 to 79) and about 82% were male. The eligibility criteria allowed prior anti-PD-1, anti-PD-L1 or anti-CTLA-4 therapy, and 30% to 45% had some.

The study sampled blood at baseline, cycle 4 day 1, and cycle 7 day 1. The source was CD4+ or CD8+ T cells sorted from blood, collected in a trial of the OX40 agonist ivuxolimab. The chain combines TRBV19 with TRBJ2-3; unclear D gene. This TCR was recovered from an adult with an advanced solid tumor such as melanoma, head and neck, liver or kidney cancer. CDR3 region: CASSIVGPSTDTQYF. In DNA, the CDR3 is TGTGCCAGTAGTATTGTCGGCCCAAGCACAGATACGCAGTATTTT. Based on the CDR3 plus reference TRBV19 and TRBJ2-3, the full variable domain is DGGITQSPKYLFRKEGQNVTLSCEQNLNHDAMYWYRQDPGQGLRLIYYSQIVNDFQKGDIAEGYSVSREKKESFPLTVTSAQKNPTAFYLCASSIVGPSTDTQYFGPGTRLTVL.